The entry that follows covers one T cell receptor beta chain sequence. The data derive from a study of blood T cells in healthy people across ages. Germline CDR1 LGHNA, CDR2 YNFKEQ. The CDR3 sequence is 14 residues long. Through a sample-barcoded 5' primer and a J-beta primer mix, a second PCR was run for about 6 to 11 cycles. Each cDNA molecule was tagged by a template-switch adaptor with 12 random nucleotides. TCRdb reanalysed the 5' RACE reads using MiXCR and keeps one entry per CDR3 protein. The sample includes 800,000 to 1,000,000 distinct CDR3 sequences, under 50% seen only once; the top ten take 10% to 15%.

The gene calls are TRBV4-2 and TRBJ2-1; 7 positions agree with TRBD2. The J call may be wrong; the DNA end is better matched by TRBJ2-7. Sequenced sample: blood. The sequence was collected from a man aged 25-45 years in good health. CDR3 in amino acids: CASSLRTRSYEQYF. The CDR3 bases are TGTGCCAGCAGCCTTCGGACTAGGAGTTACGAGCAGTACTTC.